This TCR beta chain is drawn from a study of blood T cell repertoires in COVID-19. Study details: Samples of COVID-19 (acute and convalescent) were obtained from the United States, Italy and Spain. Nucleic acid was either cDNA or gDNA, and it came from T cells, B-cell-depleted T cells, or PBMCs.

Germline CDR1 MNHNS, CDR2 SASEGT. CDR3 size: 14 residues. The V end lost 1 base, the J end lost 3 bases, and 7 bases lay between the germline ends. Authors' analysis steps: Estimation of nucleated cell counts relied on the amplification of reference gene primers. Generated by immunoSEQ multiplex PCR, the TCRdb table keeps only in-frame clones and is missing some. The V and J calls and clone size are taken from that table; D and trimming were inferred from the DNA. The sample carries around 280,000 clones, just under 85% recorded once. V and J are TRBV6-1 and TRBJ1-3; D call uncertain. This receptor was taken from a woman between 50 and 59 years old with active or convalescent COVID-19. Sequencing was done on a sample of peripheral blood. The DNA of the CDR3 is TGTGCCAGCAGTGAAGTGGAGCATGGAAACACCATATATTTT. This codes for CASSEVEHGNTIYF.